This paragraph reports one TCR beta chain. This clone was detected only a few times. It lacks a known antigen. Base qualities are not at hand, and no much larger clone is one base apart. V is cut by 3 bases and J by 2 bases, and the space between the germline ends is 7 bases. Looking up the germline V gene yields CDR1 MNHNS and CDR2 SASEGT. Counted from cysteine to phenylalanine, this CDR3 has 13 amino acids. CDR3 DNA only is kept here, 39 bases in frame from base 1. The sample belongs to a study of beta chain features in type 1 diabetes (dated by TCRdb to 2017 to 2018). Regarding the study in general: Mean age, gender distribution, total cell number and subset yield did not differ between patients and healthy donors. A total of 90 million to 120 million sorted cells were examined across all samples, and a strong correlation was observed between cell number per subset and RNA yield. The study compared the TCRB repertoires of sorted circulating CD4+ T cell subsets in recently diagnosed type 1 diabetes patients with those in matched healthy donors. Naive and central memory subsets were obtained from all 28 donors, but regulatory and stem cell-like memory subsets were isolated from only 8 patients and about 8 healthy donors. The investigation overall reported the following: A moderate but significant shortening of TCRB CDR3 length was observed in type 1 diabetes patients in all four CD4+ subsets. The naive, central memory and regulatory TCRB repertoires appeared to resemble one another more closely among patients than among healthy donors. HLA sub-analyses involved small numbers of individuals, so any influence of HLA type on TCRB rearrangement remained unresolved. Sequencing cDNA rather than genomic DNA could over-represent highly expressing activated cells, although activation and CD3 levels did not differ between groups. At VDJ recombination sites, patients with type 1 diabetes made fewer insertions and deleted more nucleotides, a pattern implying thymic rearrangement abnormalities. Shorter templates might be favored by PCR, yet because patient and control samples were amplified and corrected together, any such skew would affect both groups equally.

The entire amount of isolated RNA was reverse transcribed using the High Capacity cDNA Reverse Transcription Kit, so the sequenced TCRB transcripts were expressed ones. Deep immunoSEQ sequencing was applied to naive, central memory and regulatory T cell samples, giving an average of about 3.6 million total reads per sample. After sorted cells were lysed in RLT buffer, RNA was extracted with DNase-treated RNeasy Micro or Mini kits, with the choice depending on cell number. To prevent cross-contamination, each cell subset was processed individually, whereas patient and healthy donor samples were processed jointly. TCRB sequences were amplified from cDNA with the immunoSEQ multiplex PCR, producing 87-bp fragments spanning the CDR3 region. The amplicons were sequenced using the Illumina HiSeq platform. The original methods were these. Synthetic template baselines were used to correct PCR bias computationally, reads within Hamming distance 2 were collapsed, and singletons that could not be merged were discarded. Reads were aligned against IMGT to assign V, D and J genes, CDR3 length and insertions or deletions at six rearrangement sites. Clonotype counts were normalized to sorted cell number within each subset before computing true diversity and Gini coefficients with the tcR R package. The overlap coefficient, calculated on TCRB nucleotide sequences, was used to quantify repertoire sharing. Out-of-frame TCRB sequences from naive cells were analyzed to stand in for the pre-selection repertoire. This is the immuneACCESS table as TCRdb keeps it, with only in-frame sequences that have V and J called. A part of the clones is gone; compared with another copy, unresolved V genes explain less than half, and the rest is unexplained. V and J calls and clone size are as listed in that table; D and trimming were resolved from the DNA. The sample table holds under 450,000 clones, of which around 15% were seen once. Of the sample, 0.019% falls within the top ten clones.

Each donor gave one peripheral blood draw, averaging about 120 mL, which was collected into heparinised tubes. Using a panel that included CD45RO, CCR7, CD25, CD127, CD95 and CD27, naive, central memory, regulatory and stem cell-like memory CD4+ T cells were sorted on a BD FACSAria II. All sorted populations exceeded 95% purity. PBMCs were isolated right away by Lymphoprep density gradient centrifugation and were stained directly, without culture. So that batch effects would be minimized, each experiment stained and sorted samples in pairs, pairing one healthy donor with one patient. The sample consisted of naive CD4+ T cells from blood. The cell subset or site label here, explained by the study, means: true naive CD4+ T cells. The chain links TRBV6-1 with TRBJ2-5, with the identity of the D gene unclear. The sequence came from a woman aged 18-29 years in good health. The DNA sequence follows: TGTGCCAGCAGTGAGGGCTTACAAGAGACCCAGTACTTC. Its coded protein is CASSEGLQETQYF.